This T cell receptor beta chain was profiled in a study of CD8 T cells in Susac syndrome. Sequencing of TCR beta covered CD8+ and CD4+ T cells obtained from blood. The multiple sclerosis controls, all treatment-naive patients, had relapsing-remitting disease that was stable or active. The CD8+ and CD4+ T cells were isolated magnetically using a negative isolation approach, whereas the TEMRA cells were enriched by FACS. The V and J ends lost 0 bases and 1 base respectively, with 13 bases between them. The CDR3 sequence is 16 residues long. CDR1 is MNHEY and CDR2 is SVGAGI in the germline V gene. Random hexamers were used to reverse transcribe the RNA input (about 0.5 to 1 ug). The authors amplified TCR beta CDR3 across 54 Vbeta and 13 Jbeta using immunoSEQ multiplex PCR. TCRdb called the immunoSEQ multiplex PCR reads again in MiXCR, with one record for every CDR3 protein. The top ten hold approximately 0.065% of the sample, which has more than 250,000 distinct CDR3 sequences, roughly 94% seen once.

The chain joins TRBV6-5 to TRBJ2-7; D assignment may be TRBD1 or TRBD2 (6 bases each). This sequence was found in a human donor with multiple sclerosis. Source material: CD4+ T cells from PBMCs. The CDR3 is CASSYSSRGPSYEQYF. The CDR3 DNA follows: TGTGCCAGCAGTTACTCCTCCCGGGGGCCTTCCTACGAGCAGTACTTC.